The 19 T cell receptor beta chains listed next were all sequenced from one sample in a study of cytomegalovirus exposure and HLA in healthy donors. PCR was performed using 60 Vbeta and 13 Jbeta primers. Clones were read by immunoSEQ multiplex PCR, and TCRdb kept only the in-frame ones, dropping some. Among roughly 160,000 clones, 87% were seen once, and the ten largest hold over 0.8%. Sequencing used PBMCs. These receptor sequences come from a woman between 25 and 40 years old in good health and CMV-seronegative.

The chain combines TRBV6-4 with TRBJ1-1; D unresolved. Looked up from germline, CDR1 is MRHNA and CDR2 is SNTAGT. The germline V and J ends were trimmed by 7 bases and 0 bases, with 18 bases remaining between them. The length of the CDR3 is 16 residues. CDR3 in DNA: TGTGCCAGCACCCCGAGGGCTGGGGTTTTGAACACTGAAGCTTTCTTT. Its translation: CASTPRAGVLNTEAFF.

V gene TRBV27 combines with J gene TRBJ2-1, with D possibly TRBD2 on 6 matching bases. Trimming removed 6 bases at V and 0 bases at J, with 15 bases between. The CDR3 consists of 16 residues. Germline assignment: CDR1 MNHEY and CDR2 SMNVEV (reference sequence). The CDR3 spells CASSRPGSRSYNEQFF. For the CDR3, the DNA is TGTGCCAGCAGCCGGCCCGGGAGTCGCTCCTACAATGAGCAGTTCTTC.

This chain links TRBV18 with TRBJ2-5; the D is unclear. The CDR3 is made up of 13 amino acids. The germline V gene encodes CDR1 KGHSH and CDR2 LQKENI. Deletions cut 3 bases from V and 3 bases from J, with 8 bases between. The CDR3 protein is CASSPPRKETQYF. As DNA, the CDR3 is TGTGCCAGCTCACCCCCCAGGAAAGAGACCCAGTACTTC.

V usage is TRBV5-1 and J usage is TRBJ2-3; 8 nucleotides align to TRBD1. V lost 0 bases, J lost 4 bases, and 4 bases stayed unmatched. The CDR3 contains 15 residues. Germline lookup yields CDR1 SGHRS and CDR2 YFSETQ. The CDR3 loop reads CASSLGTGPPDTQYF. The CDR3 DNA sequence: TGCGCCAGCAGCTTGGGGACAGGGCCCCCAGATACGCAGTATTTT. Full variable domain (remainder filled in from reference TRBV5-1 and TRBJ2-3): KAGVTQTPRYLIKTRGQQVTLSCSPISGHRSVSWYQQTPGQGLQFLFEYFSETQRNKGNFPGRFSGRQFSNSRSEMNVSTLELGDSALYLCASSLGTGPPDTQYFGPGTRLTVL.

The CDR3 reads CASRRQAPGELFF. CDR3 nucleotides: TGTGCCAGTAGAAGACAGGCCCCCGGGGAGCTGTTTTTT. This chain connects TRBV19 to TRBJ2-2, with D perhaps matching TRBD1 (6 bases). CDR3 length equals 13 residues. The germline V and J ends were trimmed by 6 bases and 6 bases, with 11 bases remaining between them. CDR1 and CDR2 from the germline V gene are LNHDA and SQIVND (reference sequence).

This clone was found once. The CDR3 region is CASSQDMGTGGKNEQFF. The CDR3 coding sequence is TGCGCCAGCAGCCAAGATATGGGGACAGGGGGAAAAAATGAGCAGTTCTTC. The chain joins TRBV4-3 to TRBJ2-1; TRBD1 matches 11 bases. Losses at the gene ends were 0 bases for V and 7 bases for J; bases not matched to a gene: 8. Looked up from germline, CDR1 is LGHNA and CDR2 is YSLEER. This CDR3 spans 17 amino acids.

V usage is TRBV5-1 and J usage is TRBJ2-1; tentatively, D is TRBD2 (7 bases). The length of the CDR3 is 16 residues. CDR1 SGHRS and CDR2 YFSETQ come from the germline V gene. V shed 0 bases and J shed 8 bases, with 18 bases lying between them. This CDR3 is CASSLDLAGAPDEQFF. DNA of the CDR3: TGCGCCAGCAGCTTGGATCTGGCGGGGGCCCCTGATGAGCAGTTCTTC.

The chain couples TRBV7-2 to TRBJ2-1; 9 bases are a match to TRBD2. Germline V gives CDR1 SGHTA, CDR2 FQGNSA. The CDR3 contains 15 residues. Unmatched junction bases numbered 10, after V lost 4 bases and J lost 9 bases. CDR3 loop: CASSSLAGLRGEQFF. DNA of the CDR3: TGTGCCAGCAGCTCCCTAGCGGGGCTCCGGGGTGAGCAGTTCTTC.

The chain links TRBV7-8 to TRBJ1-6; 7 bases are a match to TRBD1. Germline V gene lookup returns CDR1 SGHVS and CDR2 FQNEAQ. The trim removed 3 bases at V and 4 bases at J, leaving 6 bases unmatched. CDR3 size: 16 residues. In DNA form, the CDR3 reads TGTGCCAGCAGCTTGGCACAGGGGTCTTATAATTCACCCCTCCACTTT. It encodes CASSLAQGSYNSPLHF.

The V and J genes are TRBV14 and TRBJ1-1; D call uncertain. V was pared by 4 bases and J by 4 bases, with 16 bases between. Germline V gene data show CDR1 as SGHDN and CDR2 as FVKESK. This CDR3 is built from 15 residues. The chain's CDR3 is CASSLREWAATEAFF. The CDR3 nucleotides are TGTGCCAGCAGCCTAAGAGAATGGGCCGCCACTGAAGCTTTCTTT.

The rearrangement joins TRBV5-1 to TRBJ2-1, with 9 positions matching TRBD1. The CDR3 length is 14 residues. Trimming took 3 bases from V and 9 from J; bases not matched to a gene: 7. The germline CDR1 and CDR2 sequences are SGHRS and YFSETQ. Here the CDR3 DNA reads TGCGCCAGCAGCTCCGGGACAGGGATGAGTGAGCAGTTCTTC. Amino acid sequence: CASSSGTGMSEQFF.

The gene calls are TRBV19 and TRBJ2-1, with D possibly matching TRBD1 (5 bases). CDR3 length: 14 amino acids. In germline, CDR1 is LNHDA, CDR2 SQIVND (reference sequence). V was trimmed by 6 bases and J by 6 bases, leaving 15 bases between them. In DNA form, the CDR3 reads TGTGCCAGTAGCCGGGCCAGGGCCGGCAATGAGCAGTTCTTC. Translated: CASSRARAGNEQFF.

The chain is built from TRBV29-1 and TRBJ2-1; 10 bases agree with TRBD2. Trimming removed 1 base from V and 6 bases from J; junction bases left unmatched: 9. Germline CDR1 reads SQVTM; CDR2 reads ANQGSEA. The CDR3 is 16 residues long. DNA of the CDR3: TGCAGCGTTGAAGGCCTAGCGGGAGAGGGACCCAATGAGCAGTTCTTC. It yields the protein CSVEGLAGEGPNEQFF.

For this clone: The germline gene is not matched at one end of the junction; a read error may be the cause. This rearrangement joins TRBV28 to TRBJ2-5; 12 bases are a match to TRBD2. This CDR3 has 18 amino acids. Per germline, CDR1 MDHEN and CDR2 SYDVKM. CDR3 sequence (DNA): TGTGCCAGCAGTTTGGTGTCTAGCGGGAGGGCGACCCAAGGGACCCAGTACTTC. Translating gives CASSLVSSGRATQGTQYF.

V and J are TRBV14 and TRBJ2-7; D remains unclear. Germline CDR1 and CDR2: SGHDN and FVKESK. The CDR3 covers 13 residues. The V and J ends lost 4 bases and 4 bases respectively, with 11 bases between them. The CDR3 reads CASSRRWSYEQYF. CDR3 nucleotides: TGTGCCAGCAGCCGTAGATGGAGTTACGAGCAGTACTTC.

J is TRBJ1-2 and V is TRBV6-5, with a weak D call TRBD1 (5 bases). The CDR3 is 12 residues long. Germline V CDR1 and CDR2: MNHEY, SVGAGI. Trimming left V 5 bases short and J 2 bases short, with 6 bases between. The CDR3 sequence: CASSNRNYGYTF. In DNA form, the CDR3 reads TGTGCCAGCAGTAACAGGAACTATGGCTACACCTTC.

J is TRBJ1-4 and V is TRBV5-4; D is ambiguous. The germline V gene encodes CDR1 SGHNT and CDR2 YYREEE (reference sequence). This CDR3 comprises 14 residues. Trimming stripped 4 bases from V and 5 bases from J, with 12 bases between. CDR3 DNA sequence: TGTGCCAGCAGCCCCGAGAGAAGAAATGAAAAACTGTTTTTT. Its protein product is CASSPERRNEKLFF.

The gene calls are TRBV25-1 and TRBJ2-2; 8 nucleotides line up with TRBD2. With V trimmed by 1 base and J by 7 bases, 8 bases remained unmatched. The germline gives CDR1 MGHDK, CDR2 SYGVNS. The CDR3 runs 16 residues. The CDR3 nucleotides are TGTGCCAGCAGTGAATTGGGTAGCGGGGTAATCGGGGAGCTGTTTTTT. It translates to CASSELGSGVIGELFF.

The chain is built from TRBV6-6 and TRBJ2-3, with D perhaps matching TRBD1 (5 bases). CDR1 is MNHNY and CDR2 is SVGAGI in the germline V gene (reference sequence). The V end was cut by 6 bases, the J end by 0 bases, with 10 bases between. The CDR3 is 14 amino acids. The CDR3 sequence: CASRLTVSTDTQYF. The DNA of the CDR3 is TGTGCCAGCAGACTGACAGTTAGCACAGATACGCAGTATTTT.